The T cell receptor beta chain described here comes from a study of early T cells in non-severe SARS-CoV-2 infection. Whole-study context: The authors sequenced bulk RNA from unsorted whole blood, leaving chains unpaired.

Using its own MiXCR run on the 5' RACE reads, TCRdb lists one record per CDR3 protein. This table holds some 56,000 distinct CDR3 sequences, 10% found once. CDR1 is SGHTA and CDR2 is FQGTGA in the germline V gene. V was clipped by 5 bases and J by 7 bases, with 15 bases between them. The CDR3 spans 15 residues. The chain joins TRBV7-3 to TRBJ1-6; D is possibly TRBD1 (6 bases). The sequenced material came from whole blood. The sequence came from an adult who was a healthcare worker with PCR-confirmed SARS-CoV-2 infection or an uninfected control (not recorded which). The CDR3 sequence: CASSREGDSNSPLHF. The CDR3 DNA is TGTGCCAGCAGCCGGGAGGGGGACTCCAATTCACCCCTCCACTTT.